This TCR beta chain came from a study of T cell clonality in common variable immunodeficiency. The CDR3 extends over 14 amino acids. The germline V gene has CDR1 SQVTM and CDR2 ANQGSEA. Trimming left V 7 bases short and J 5 bases short, with 20 bases between. This clone was seen ten or more times. No antigen is known for it. The read ends 3 residues shy of where the CDR3 ends; the end is completed using the germline J gene. Study-level points and caveats: CVID subjects shared fewer TCRbeta clones than healthy controls did.

Sequencing input was equivalent genomic DNA from CVID and controls. Measured with immunoSEQ multiplex PCR; TCRdb has only the in-frame clones, and not every one. The sample gives about 32,000 clones, none seen only once, and the top ten clones hold 9.5%. The chain couples TRBV29-1 to TRBJ1-1; D unresolved. Material: peripheral blood mononuclear cells. The sequence was collected from a person aged 18-70 years in good health. CDR3 residues: CSGLPSGRETEAFF. The part of the CDR3 DNA that was read is TGCAGCGGTCTCCCCTCGGGGAGGGAGACTGAA.